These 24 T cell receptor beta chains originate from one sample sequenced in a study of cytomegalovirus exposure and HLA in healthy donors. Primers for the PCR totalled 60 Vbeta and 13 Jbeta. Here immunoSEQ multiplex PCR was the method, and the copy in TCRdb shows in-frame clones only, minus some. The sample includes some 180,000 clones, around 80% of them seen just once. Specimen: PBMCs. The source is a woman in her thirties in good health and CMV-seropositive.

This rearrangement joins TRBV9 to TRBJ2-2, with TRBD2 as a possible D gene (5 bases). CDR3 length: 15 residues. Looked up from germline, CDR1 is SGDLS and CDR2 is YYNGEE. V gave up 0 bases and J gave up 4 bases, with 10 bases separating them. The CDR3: CASSVGQAGTGELFF. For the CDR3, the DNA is TGTGCCAGCAGCGTAGGTCAGGCGGGCACCGGGGAGCTGTTTTTT.

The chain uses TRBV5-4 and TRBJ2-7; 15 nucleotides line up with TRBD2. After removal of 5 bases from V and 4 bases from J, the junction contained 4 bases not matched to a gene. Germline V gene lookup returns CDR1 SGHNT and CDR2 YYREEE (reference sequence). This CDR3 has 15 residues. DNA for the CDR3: TGTGCCAGCAGTCCCGGGACTAGCGGGAGGTACGAGCAGTACTTC. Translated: CASSPGTSGRYEQYF.

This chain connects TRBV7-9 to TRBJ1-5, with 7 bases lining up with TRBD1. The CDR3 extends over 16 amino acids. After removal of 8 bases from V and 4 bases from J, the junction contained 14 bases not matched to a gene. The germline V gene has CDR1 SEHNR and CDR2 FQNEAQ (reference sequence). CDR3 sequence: CASHPSDRNYNQPQHF. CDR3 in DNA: TGTGCCAGCCACCCCTCGGACAGGAACTATAATCAGCCCCAGCATTTT.

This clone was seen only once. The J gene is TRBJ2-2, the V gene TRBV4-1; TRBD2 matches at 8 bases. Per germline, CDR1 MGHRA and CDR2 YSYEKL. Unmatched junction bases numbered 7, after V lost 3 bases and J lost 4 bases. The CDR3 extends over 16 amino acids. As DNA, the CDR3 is TGCGCCAGCAGCCAGGCGACGGGGGGGACCACCGGGGAGCTGTTTTTT. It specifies CASSQATGGTTGELFF.

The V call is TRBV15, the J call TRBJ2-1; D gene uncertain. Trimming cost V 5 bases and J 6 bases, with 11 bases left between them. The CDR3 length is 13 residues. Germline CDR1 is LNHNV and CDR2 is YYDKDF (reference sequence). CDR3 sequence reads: CATSFVRVNEQFF. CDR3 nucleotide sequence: TGTGCCACCAGCTTTGTACGGGTCAATGAGCAGTTCTTC.

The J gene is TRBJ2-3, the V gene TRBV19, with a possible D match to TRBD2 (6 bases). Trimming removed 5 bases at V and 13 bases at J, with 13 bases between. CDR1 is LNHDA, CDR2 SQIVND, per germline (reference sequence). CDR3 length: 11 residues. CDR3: CASSFQRAEYF. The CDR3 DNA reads TGTGCCAGTAGTTTCCAGCGGGCGGAGTATTTT.

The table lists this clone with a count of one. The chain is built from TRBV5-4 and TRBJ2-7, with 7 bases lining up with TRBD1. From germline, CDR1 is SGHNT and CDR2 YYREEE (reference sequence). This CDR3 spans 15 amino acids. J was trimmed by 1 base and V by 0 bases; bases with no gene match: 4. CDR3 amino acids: CASSLETGISYEQYF. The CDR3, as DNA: TGTGCCAGCAGCTTGGAGACAGGGATATCCTACGAGCAGTACTTC.

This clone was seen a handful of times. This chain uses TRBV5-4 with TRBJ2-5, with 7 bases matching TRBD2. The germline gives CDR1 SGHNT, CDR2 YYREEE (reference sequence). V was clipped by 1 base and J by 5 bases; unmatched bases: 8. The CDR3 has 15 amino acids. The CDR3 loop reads CASSLTGGGMETQYF. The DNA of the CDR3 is TGTGCCAGCAGCTTGACGGGGGGAGGAATGGAGACCCAGTACTTC.

The CDR3 is CASSLGAGRTYNSPLHF. The CDR3 DNA reads TGTGCCAGCAGCTTAGGCGCAGGGAGGACCTATAATTCACCCCTCCACTTT. This chain joins TRBV7-2 and TRBJ1-6, with a possible D match to TRBD1 (5 bases). Germline CDR1 reads SGHTA; CDR2 reads FQGNSA. The length of the CDR3 is 17 residues. Deletions cut 1 base from V and 2 bases from J, with 12 bases between.

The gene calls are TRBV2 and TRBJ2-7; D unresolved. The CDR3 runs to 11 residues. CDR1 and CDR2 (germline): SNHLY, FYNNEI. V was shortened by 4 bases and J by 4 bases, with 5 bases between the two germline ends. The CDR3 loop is CASSVLYEQYF. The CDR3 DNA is TGTGCCAGCAGTGTTTTATACGAGCAGTACTTC.

CDR3 nucleotide sequence: TGTGCCAGTAGTATCAATAACCGGGACAGCTTCCAATCGGTAACCTATGGCTACACCTTC. Its translation is CASSINNRDSFQSVTYGYTF. The chain has TRBV19 and TRBJ1-2, with TRBD1 identical over 7 bases. This CDR3 contains 20 residues. Germline values: CDR1 LNHDA, CDR2 SQIVND (reference sequence). V gave up 3 bases and J gave up 4 bases; unmatched junction bases: 23.

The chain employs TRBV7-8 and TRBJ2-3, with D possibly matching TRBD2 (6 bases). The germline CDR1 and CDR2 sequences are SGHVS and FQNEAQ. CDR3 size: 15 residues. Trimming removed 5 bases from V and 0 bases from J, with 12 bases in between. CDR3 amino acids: CASSLGLLSTDTQYF. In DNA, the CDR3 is TGTGCCAGCAGCCTTGGACTACTGAGCACAGATACGCAGTATTTT.

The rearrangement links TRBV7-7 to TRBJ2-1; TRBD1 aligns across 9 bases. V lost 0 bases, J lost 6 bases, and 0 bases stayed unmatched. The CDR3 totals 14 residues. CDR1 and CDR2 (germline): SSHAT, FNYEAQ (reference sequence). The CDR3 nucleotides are TGTGCCAGCAGCTTAGCGACAGGGGGCAATGAGCAGTTCTTC. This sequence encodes CASSLATGGNEQFF.

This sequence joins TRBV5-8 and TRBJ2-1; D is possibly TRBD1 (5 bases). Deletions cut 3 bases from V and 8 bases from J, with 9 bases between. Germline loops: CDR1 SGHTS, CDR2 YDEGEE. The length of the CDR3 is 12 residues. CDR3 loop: CASSSRADEQFF. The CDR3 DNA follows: TGTGCCAGCAGCTCCAGGGCAGATGAGCAGTTCTTC.

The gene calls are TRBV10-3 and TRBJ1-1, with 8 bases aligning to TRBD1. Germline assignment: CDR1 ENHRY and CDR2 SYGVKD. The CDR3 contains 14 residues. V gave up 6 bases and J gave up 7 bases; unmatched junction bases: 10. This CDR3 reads CAIRPSDRENEAFF. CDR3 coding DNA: TGTGCCATCAGGCCATCGGACAGGGAGAATGAAGCTTTCTTT.

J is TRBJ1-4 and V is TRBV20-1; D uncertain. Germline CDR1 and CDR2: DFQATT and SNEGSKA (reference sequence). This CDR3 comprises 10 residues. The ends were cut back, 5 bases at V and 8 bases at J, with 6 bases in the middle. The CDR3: CSAEAEKLFF. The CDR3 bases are TGCAGTGCTGAAGCGGAAAAACTGTTTTTT.

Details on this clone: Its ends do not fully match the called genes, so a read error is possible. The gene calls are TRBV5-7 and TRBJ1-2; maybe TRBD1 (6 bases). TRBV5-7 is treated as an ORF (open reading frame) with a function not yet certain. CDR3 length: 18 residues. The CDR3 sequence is CASSLYCQGNEISYGCTF. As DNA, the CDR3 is TGTGCCAGCAGCTTGTACTGTCAGGGGAATGAGATTAGCTATGGCTGCACCTTC.

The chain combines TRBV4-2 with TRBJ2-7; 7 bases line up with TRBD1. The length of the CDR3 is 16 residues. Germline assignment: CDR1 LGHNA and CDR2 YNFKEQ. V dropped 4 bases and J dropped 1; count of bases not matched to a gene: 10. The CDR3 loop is CASSPEEGGPSYEQYF. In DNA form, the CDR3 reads TGTGCCAGCAGCCCTGAGGAAGGGGGCCCTTCCTACGAGCAGTACTTC.

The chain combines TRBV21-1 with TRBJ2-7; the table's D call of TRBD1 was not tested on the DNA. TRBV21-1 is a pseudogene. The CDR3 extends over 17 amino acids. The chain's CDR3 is CASSKVGWTDESYEQYF. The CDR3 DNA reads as TGTGCCAGCAGCAAAGTGGGTTGGACAGACGAATCCTACGAGCAGTACTTC.

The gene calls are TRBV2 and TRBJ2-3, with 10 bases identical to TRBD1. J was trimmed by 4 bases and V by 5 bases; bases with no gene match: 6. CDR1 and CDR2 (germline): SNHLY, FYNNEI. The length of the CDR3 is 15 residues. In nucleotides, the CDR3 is TGTGCCAGCAGTACTGGACAGGGGGTAGCAGATACGCAGTATTTT. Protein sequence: CASSTGQGVADTQYF.

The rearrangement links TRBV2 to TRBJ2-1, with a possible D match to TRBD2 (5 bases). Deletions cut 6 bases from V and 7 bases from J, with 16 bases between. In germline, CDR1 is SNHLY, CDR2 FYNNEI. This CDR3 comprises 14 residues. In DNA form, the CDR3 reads TGTGCCAGCAGGGGTCCCGCGGGCGTTAATGAGCAGTTCTTC. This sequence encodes CASRGPAGVNEQFF.

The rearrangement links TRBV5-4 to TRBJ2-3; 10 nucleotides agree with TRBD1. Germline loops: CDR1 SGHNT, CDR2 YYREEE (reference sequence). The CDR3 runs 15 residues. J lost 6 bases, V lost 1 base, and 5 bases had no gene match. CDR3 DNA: TGTGCCAGCAGCTTGCCGCGGACAGGGGGGGATACGCAGTATTTT. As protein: CASSLPRTGGDTQYF.

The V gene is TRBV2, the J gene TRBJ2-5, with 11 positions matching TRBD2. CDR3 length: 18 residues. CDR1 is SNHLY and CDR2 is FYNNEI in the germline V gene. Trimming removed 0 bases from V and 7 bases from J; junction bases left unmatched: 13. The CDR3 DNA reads TGTGCCAGCAGTGAAGCGACCATAGCGGGAGGGCCCGAGAGGACCCAGTACTTC. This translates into CASSEATIAGGPERTQYF.

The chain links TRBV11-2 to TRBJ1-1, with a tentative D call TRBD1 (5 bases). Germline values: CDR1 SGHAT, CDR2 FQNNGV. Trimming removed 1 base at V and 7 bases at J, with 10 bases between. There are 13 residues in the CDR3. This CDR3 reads CASSLGGVLEAFF. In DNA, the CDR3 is TGTGCCAGCAGCTTAGGGGGGGTCCTTGAAGCTTTCTTT.